This TCR beta chain was observed in a study of blood T cell repertoires in COVID-19. About the research overall: Collection of acute and convalescent COVID-19 samples took place in the United States, Italy and Spain. T cells, B-cell-depleted T cells, or PBMCs provided the cDNA or gDNA that served as material.

Some clones are missing from TCRdb's copy, which holds only in-frame ones; the method was immunoSEQ multiplex PCR. Of about 280,000 clones listed, about four fifths are singletons. J was trimmed by 6 bases and V by 7 bases; bases with no gene match: 11. This CDR3 is 15 amino acids long. The germline V gene encodes CDR1 MNHEY and CDR2 SVGAGI. This receptor was obtained from a woman in her 50s who had recovered from COVID-19. The genes are TRBV6-5 and TRBJ1-5; 8 bases map to TRBD1. Input material: peripheral blood. The DNA for the CDR3 is TGTGCCAGCAAATCGGACAGGGCTTTGGGTCAGCCCCAGCATTTT. Protein: CASKSDRALGQPQHF.